A single sample is the source of the 2 T cell receptor beta chains below, sequenced in a study of molecular identifiers for immune sequencing clone quantification. TCRdb re-called the PCR reads through MiXCR, storing one row per CDR3 protein. Of around 65,000 distinct CDR3 sequences listed, about 17% were seen once; the top ten hold about 1.5%. Specimen: naive CD8+ T cells from blood, with Jurkat cell RNA spiked in. Subset given: FACS-sorted CD8+CD4-CCR7+CD45RA+ naive T cells. The receptors here all came from a human donor in good health. Some libraries in this study had Jurkat cell RNA spiked in.

Many counts were recorded for this clonotype. The chain joins TRBV27 to TRBJ2-7; D call uncertain. V gave up 5 bases and J gave up 6 bases, with 17 bases separating them. In germline, CDR1 is MNHEY, CDR2 SMNVEV (reference sequence). This CDR3 region has 14 residues. The CDR3 region has the DNA TGTGCCAGCAGTCCCACATACGGATCGGGCGAGCAGTACTTC. As protein: CASSPTYGSGEQYF.

About this clonotype itself: A read error may produce the germline difference seen at one junction end. The J gene is TRBJ2-1, the V gene TRBV27, with TRBD2 matching 14 bases. Germline lookup yields CDR1 MNHEY and CDR2 SMNVEV (reference sequence). This CDR3 region has 16 residues. The CDR3 nucleotides are TGTACCAGCAGTTTATCGGGACTAGCGGGAGCGTATGAGCAGTTCTTC. Protein product: CTSSLSGLAGAYEQFF.